These T cell receptor beta chains were read from a single sample in a study of Ad26.COV2.S vaccination and SARS-CoV-2 variants. Clones were sequenced by immunoSEQ multiplex PCR, and TCRdb holds only the in-frame ones, with some missing. Among about 370,000 clones listed, 75% to 90% were seen once. Specimen: peripheral blood, collected in a trial of Ad26.COV2.S vaccine versus placebo. These receptor sequences come from a person aged 18 to 65 who received the Ad26.COV2.S COVID-19 vaccine or a placebo. Both conserved end residues are part of each CDR3. D genes are given only for firm matches. Clone size is given for some rows only: seen once, a few or many times, or a class if the clone is expanded.

cdr3_nt | cdr3_aa | v_call | clone_size | j_call | d_call
TGTGCCAGCAGCTACGGACAAGAGACCCAGTACTTC | CASSYGQETQYF | TRBV28 | . | TRBJ2-5 | .
TGCAGCGTTGCTCGGAGATTGAACACTGAAGCTTTCTTT | CSVARRLNTEAFF | TRBV29-1 | . | TRBJ1-1 | .
TGTGCCAGCACCCGGGGCAACAATGAGCAGTTCTTC | CASTRGNNEQFF | TRBV7-9 | once | TRBJ2-1 | .
TGTGCCAGCAGCCCCCGGCAGGGGGCTGAAGCTTTCTTT | CASSPRQGAEAFF | TRBV3-1/TRBV3-2 | once | TRBJ1-1 | TRBD1
TGTGCCAGCAGCCCCAGAGAGGGCCGAAGATCCTACGAGCAGTACTTC | CASSPREGRRSYEQYF | TRBV3-1/TRBV3-2 | once | TRBJ2-7 | .
TGTGCCAGCAGTGGTCACGGGACGGAGCAGTTCTTC | CASSGHGTEQFF | TRBV27 | . | TRBJ2-1 | .
TGTGCCTGGAGTGGACAGAATAATGAAAAACTGTTTTTT | CAWSGQNNEKLFF | TRBV30 | . | TRBJ1-4 | .
TGTGCCAGCAGCAAAGAGGGGTTCCTAGAAAGCAATGAGCAGTTCTTC | CASSKEGFLESNEQFF | TRBV21-1 | . | TRBJ2-1 | .
TGTGCCAGCAGTTTTGGGGGACTAGCAAGCAATGAGCAGTTCTTC | CASSFGGLASNEQFF | TRBV27 | . | TRBJ2-1 | TRBD2
TGTGCCAGCAGTGACTCGGCAAGTTCCGTCACAGATACGCAGTATTTT | CASSDSASSVTDTQYF | TRBV6-4 | . | TRBJ2-3 | .
TGTGCCAGCAGCCGTATTAAGGGTAACAATCAGCCCCAGCATTTT | CASSRIKGNNQPQHF | TRBV28 | . | TRBJ1-5 | .
TGTGCCAGCAGTTTTTTAACTAAACAGTACTTC | CASSFLTKQYF | TRBV12-3/TRBV12-4 | . | TRBJ2-7 | .
TGTGCCAGTAGTATGGACAGGGCATTTCAGACAACTAATGAAAAACTGTTTTTT | CASSMDRAFQTTNEKLFF | TRBV19 | . | TRBJ1-4 | TRBD1
TGTGCCAGCGGGAACAGGGTACGGGGCACTGAAGCTTTCTTT | CASGNRVRGTEAFF | TRBV27 | few | TRBJ1-1 | .
TGTGCCAGCCCTGGGAACACTGAAGCTTTCTTT | CASPGNTEAFF | TRBV7-7 | . | TRBJ1-1 | .
TGTGCCAGCAGCCAAAATACTGGAAACACCATATATTTT | CASSQNTGNTIYF | TRBV3-1/TRBV3-2 | . | TRBJ1-3 | .
TGTGCCATCCACTCTCTTTATGGAAACACCATATATTTT | CAIHSLYGNTIYF | TRBV6-5 | . | TRBJ1-3 | .
TGTGCCAGCAGCCGCCGCCACCCTGACGAGCAGTACTTC | CASSRRHPDEQYF | TRBV6-5 | . | TRBJ2-7 | .
TGTGCCAGCAGCTTGGCCGCGGGGGAGACCCAGTACTTC | CASSLAAGETQYF | TRBV5-4 | . | TRBJ2-5 | .
TGTGCCAGCAGCTTATTTGGCGACAGGTTCTACGAGCAGTACTTC | CASSLFGDRFYEQYF | TRBV7-9 | . | TRBJ2-7 | .
TGTGCCAGCAGTTTTTGGTCATCAGATACGCAGTATTTT | CASSFWSSDTQYF | TRBV27 | . | TRBJ2-3 | .
TGTGCCAGCAGTTCCCAGGGGGGAGATGGCACCGGGGAGCTGTTTTTT | CASSSQGGDGTGELFF | TRBV28 | . | TRBJ2-2 | .
TGTGCCAGCAGCACAGACACTCGCACTGAAGCTTTCTTT | CASSTDTRTEAFF | TRBV13 | . | TRBJ1-1 | .